These 16 T cell receptor beta chains share one sample of origin, sequenced in a study of T-cell memory formation after mild COVID-19. TCRdb re-called the 5' RACE reads with MiXCR, one entry per CDR3 protein. There are approximately 300,000 distinct CDR3 sequences in the sample; approximately 15% occur only once, and 22% lies in the top ten. Sequenced sample: PBMCs or a T cell subset sorted from them (not recorded which). These TCRs come from a man aged 18-30 years who had mild COVID-19 (a few samples of this study predate the infection). Cell type and time point are not known.

There are a few counts of this clonotype. This chain uses TRBV7-3 with TRBJ2-2; 12 nucleotides align to TRBD2. V lost 6 bases and J lost 6; bases outside the gene matches: 5. The CDR3 contains 15 residues. Germline CDR1 is SGHTA and CDR2 is FQGTGA. In DNA form, the CDR3 reads TGTGCCAGCAGTCCCCTAGCGGGGGGGGCCGGGGAGCTGTTTTTT. Translation: CASSPLAGGAGELFF.

The chain recombines TRBV30 with TRBJ2-1; D gene unclear. Between the trimmed V and J ends, which lost 6 bases and 6 bases, there was a span of 24 bases. Germline V gives CDR1 GTSNPN, CDR2 SVGIG (reference sequence). This CDR3 spans 16 amino acids. The CDR3 bases are TGTGCCTGCTTTGCTCTGGTGCACTCCCGGTCCAATGAGCAGTTCTTC. Amino acid sequence: CACFALVHSRSNEQFF.

This chain links TRBV6-5 with TRBJ1-1; 7 nucleotides agree with TRBD1. V shed 6 bases, J shed 2 bases, and the junction held 9 bases outside the gene matches. The length of the CDR3 is 15 residues. The V gene's germline CDR1 is MNHEY and CDR2 SVGAGI. The CDR3 spells CASSARGTGNTEAFF. Written as DNA, the CDR3 is TGTGCCAGCAGCGCCAGGGGGACGGGAAACACTGAAGCTTTCTTT.

This clonotype was found a few times. This sequence joins TRBV24-1 and TRBJ2-2; 7 positions match TRBD1. Germline lookup yields CDR1 KGHDR and CDR2 SFDVKD. V lost 0 bases and J lost 7; bases outside the gene matches: 4. This CDR3 contains 15 residues. In DNA form, the CDR3 reads TGTGCCACCAGTGATTTGCGCAGGGGGATCGGGGAGCTGTTTTTT. It specifies CATSDLRRGIGELFF.

This clonotype was counted only a few times. The chain links TRBV29-1 to TRBJ2-5, with 7 bases that match TRBD1. Trimming removed 5 bases from V and 4 bases from J; junction bases left unmatched: 10. CDR1 and CDR2 from the germline V gene are SQVTM and ANQGSEA. CDR3 length: 14 residues. The DNA of the CDR3 is TGCAGCGTTCGGCAGGGGGTTTTCTCAGAGACCCAGTACTTC. Translating it yields CSVRQGVFSETQYF.

V and J are TRBV7-3 and TRBJ2-2; D perhaps matches TRBD1 (5 bases). The CDR3 length is 16 residues. Trimming pared 2 bases from V and 4 bases from J, leaving 14 bases between. CDR1 and CDR2 (germline): SGHTA, FQGTGA. The CDR3 DNA reads TGTGCCAGCAGCTTACGCCCACTTCAGGGCACCGGGGAGCTGTTTTTT. Translation: CASSLRPLQGTGELFF. Based on the CDR3 plus reference TRBV7-3 and TRBJ2-2, the full variable domain is GAGVSQTPSNKVTEKGKYVELRCDPISGHTALYWYRQSLGQGPEFLIYFQGTGAADDSGLPNDRFFAVRPEGSVSTLKIQRTERGDSAVYLCASSLRPLQGTGELFFGEGSRLTVL.

The chain employs TRBV5-4 and TRBJ1-4; weak D call: TRBD1 (5 bases). V was pared by 4 bases and J by 3 bases, with 10 bases between. Germline-derived CDR1 and CDR2 are SGHNT and YYREEE (reference sequence). CDR3 length equals 14 residues. CDR3 sequence reads: CASSPGLANEKLFF. The CDR3 DNA follows: TGTGCCAGCAGCCCAGGGTTGGCTAATGAAAAACTGTTTTTT.

This clonotype was picked up a small number of times. The rearrangement joins TRBV12-3 or TRBV12-4 to TRBJ2-1; tentative D call: TRBD2 (6 bases). V was pared by 2 bases and J by 9 bases, with 14 bases between. This CDR3 spans 14 amino acids. In nucleotides, the CDR3 is TGTGCCAGCAGTTTATCCCCTCCGGGGGTTGAGCAGTTCTTC. It encodes CASSLSPPGVEQFF.

This clonotype has only one observation. This chain uses TRBV6-6 with TRBJ2-5, with a weak D call TRBD2 (6 bases). The V end lost 2 bases, the J end lost 0 bases, and 10 bases lay between the germline ends. There are 15 residues in the CDR3. Germline V CDR1 and CDR2: MNHNY, SVGAGI (reference sequence). CDR3 in DNA: TGTGCCAGCAGTTACGGGCTAGCGAACCAAGAGACCCAGTACTTC. It translates to CASSYGLANQETQYF.

This clonotype showed up just a few times. The chain employs TRBV10-1 and TRBJ2-2, with D maybe TRBD2 (5 bases). Trimming left V 4 bases short and J 8 bases short, with 8 bases between. This CDR3 has 12 residues. Germline V gene lookup returns CDR1 WNHNN and CDR2 SYGVQD (reference sequence). CDR3 amino acids: CASSAGSGELFF. The CDR3 DNA is TGCGCCAGCAGTGCGGGAAGTGGGGAGCTGTTTTTT.

There are many counts of this clonotype. The rearrangement links TRBV4-3 to TRBJ2-5; D possibly corresponds to TRBD1 (6 bases). Germline V gene data show CDR1 as LGHNA and CDR2 as YSLEER. CDR3 size: 13 residues. Trimming removed 3 bases from V and 3 bases from J, with 8 bases in between. This chain's CDR3 is CASSQGAKETQYF. DNA for the CDR3: TGCGCCAGCAGCCAGGGGGCGAAAGAGACCCAGTACTTC.

The chain has TRBV6-2 or TRBV6-3 and TRBJ2-5; unclear D gene. This CDR3 contains 11 residues. Per the germline V gene, CDR1 is MNHEY and CDR2 is SVGEGT. Trimming removed 6 bases at V and 3 bases at J, with 5 bases between. CDR3 protein: CASRFEETQYF. The CDR3, as DNA: TGTGCCAGCAGATTTGAAGAGACCCAGTACTTC.

This clonotype was seen many times. This chain connects TRBV3-1 to TRBJ2-7; D remains unclear. The CDR3 is 15 amino acids. CDR1 and CDR2 (germline): LGHDT, YNNKEL (reference sequence). V was clipped by 4 bases and J by 2 bases, with 15 bases between them. The CDR3 region has the DNA TGTGCCAGCAGCCCTTTCTCCCGCGGAACCTACGAGCAGTACTTC. Translation gives CASSPFSRGTYEQYF.

This clonotype was observed a few times. J is TRBJ2-7 and V is TRBV4-3; D possibly corresponds to TRBD2 (6 bases). V lost 0 bases and J 3 bases, leaving 9 bases between the germline ends. This CDR3 has 14 residues. In germline, CDR1 is LGHNA, CDR2 YSLEER. The CDR3 spells CASSQDPGGYEQYF. In DNA, the CDR3 is TGCGCCAGCAGCCAAGATCCCGGGGGCTACGAGCAGTACTTC.

This clonotype appeared a few times. The V gene is TRBV7-9, the J gene TRBJ2-6, with 8 bases identical to TRBD1. The CDR3 extends over 17 amino acids. Looked up from germline, CDR1 is SEHNR and CDR2 is FQNEAQ (reference sequence). The trim removed 4 bases at V and 2 bases at J, leaving 7 bases unmatched. DNA of the CDR3: TGTGCCAGCAGCTATCTGACAGGGGTGGCTGGGGCCAACGTCCTGACTTTC. It translates to CASSYLTGVAGANVLTF.

This chain uses TRBV6-5 with TRBJ2-3, with D unclear. The CDR3 totals 13 residues. V was shortened by 6 bases and J by 2 bases, with 9 bases between the two germline ends. Germline loops: CDR1 MNHEY, CDR2 SVGAGI. CDR3 protein: CASRDGATDTQYF. The CDR3 DNA follows: TGTGCCAGCAGGGACGGAGCCACAGATACGCAGTATTTT.